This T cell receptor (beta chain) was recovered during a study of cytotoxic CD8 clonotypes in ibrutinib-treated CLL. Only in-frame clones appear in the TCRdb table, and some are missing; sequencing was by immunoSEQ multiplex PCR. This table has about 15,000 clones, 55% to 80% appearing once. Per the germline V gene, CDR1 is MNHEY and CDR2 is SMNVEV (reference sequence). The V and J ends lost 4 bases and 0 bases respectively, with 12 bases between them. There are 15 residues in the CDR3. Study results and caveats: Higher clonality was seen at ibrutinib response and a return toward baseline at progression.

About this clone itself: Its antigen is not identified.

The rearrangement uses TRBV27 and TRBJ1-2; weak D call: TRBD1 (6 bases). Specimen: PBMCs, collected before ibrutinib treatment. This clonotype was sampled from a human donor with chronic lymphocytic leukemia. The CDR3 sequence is CASSSYTGSNYGYTF. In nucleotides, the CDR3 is TGTGCCAGCAGTTCCTACACAGGGTCTAACTATGGCTACACCTTC.